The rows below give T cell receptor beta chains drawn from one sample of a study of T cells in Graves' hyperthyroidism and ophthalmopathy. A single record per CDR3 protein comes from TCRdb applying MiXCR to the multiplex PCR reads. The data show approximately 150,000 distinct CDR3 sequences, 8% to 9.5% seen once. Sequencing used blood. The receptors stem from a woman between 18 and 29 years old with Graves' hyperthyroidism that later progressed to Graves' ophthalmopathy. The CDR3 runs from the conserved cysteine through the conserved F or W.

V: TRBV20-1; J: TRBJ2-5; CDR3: CSARDRGSNYQETQYF
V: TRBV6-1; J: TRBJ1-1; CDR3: CASSPVAGNTEAFF
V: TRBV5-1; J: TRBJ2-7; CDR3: CASSRYRGTYEQYF
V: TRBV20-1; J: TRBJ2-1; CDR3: CSAREALRNEQFF
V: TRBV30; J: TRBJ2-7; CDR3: CAWRGAGEQYF
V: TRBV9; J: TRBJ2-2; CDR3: CAGSVDLTGELFF
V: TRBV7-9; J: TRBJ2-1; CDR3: CASSLFPSTSSYNEQFF
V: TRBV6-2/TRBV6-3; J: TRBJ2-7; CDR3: CATEPGQRPSSYEQYF
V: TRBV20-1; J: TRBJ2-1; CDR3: CSCRREDYNEQFF
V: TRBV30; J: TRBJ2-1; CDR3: CAWVLADNEQFF
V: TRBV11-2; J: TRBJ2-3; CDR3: CASSLEVPGLAGGYTDTQYF
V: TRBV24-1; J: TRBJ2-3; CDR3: CATSDLRGGATDTQYF
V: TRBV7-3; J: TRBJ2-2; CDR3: CASSLAFLAGANTGELFF
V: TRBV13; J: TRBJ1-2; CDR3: CASSLIIGGDYGYTF
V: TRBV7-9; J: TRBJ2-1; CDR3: CASPNPSLLAGNNEQFF
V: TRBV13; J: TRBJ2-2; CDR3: CASSFGTGANTGELFF
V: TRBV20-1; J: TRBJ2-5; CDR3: CSARDLDRGETQYF
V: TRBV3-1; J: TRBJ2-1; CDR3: CASSHMLTEFGSEQFF
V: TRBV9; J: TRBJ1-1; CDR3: CASSVGQGANTEAFF
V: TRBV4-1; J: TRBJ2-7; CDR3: CASSQPTGSSYEQYF
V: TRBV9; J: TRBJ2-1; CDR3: CASSAPRQGVYNEQFF
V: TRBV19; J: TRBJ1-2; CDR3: CASTATGLYGYTF
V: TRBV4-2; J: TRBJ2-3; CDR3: CASKPSGFTDTQYF
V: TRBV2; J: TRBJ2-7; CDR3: CASSEGRSSYEQYF
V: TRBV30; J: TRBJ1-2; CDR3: CAWSVLGLKGGYTF
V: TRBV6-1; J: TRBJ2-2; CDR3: CASSYGRGNTGELFF
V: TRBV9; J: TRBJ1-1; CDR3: CASSSGVRNTEAFF
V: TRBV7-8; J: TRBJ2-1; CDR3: CASRRRGGGRVPYNEQFF
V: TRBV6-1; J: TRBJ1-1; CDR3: CASRGMAGRNTEAFF
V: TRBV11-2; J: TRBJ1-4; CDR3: CASSLGAENEKLFF
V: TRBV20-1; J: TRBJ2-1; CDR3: CSARDIRRGQYNEQFF
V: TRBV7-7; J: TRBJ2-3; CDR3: CASSQLFSGGEDTQYF
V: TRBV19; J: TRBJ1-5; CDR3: CASSQDVGGNQPQHF
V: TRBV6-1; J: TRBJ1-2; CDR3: CASRDRGSYGYTF
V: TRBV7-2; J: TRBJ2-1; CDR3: CASSPKAATYNEQFF
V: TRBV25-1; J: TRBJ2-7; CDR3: CASSKPGTGGEQYF
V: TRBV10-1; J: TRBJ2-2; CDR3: CASSDRATGELFF
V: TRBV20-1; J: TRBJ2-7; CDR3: CSAPQGYEQYF
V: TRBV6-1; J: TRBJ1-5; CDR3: CASTPGKHSNQPQHF
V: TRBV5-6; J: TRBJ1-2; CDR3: CASSLVEAGYSGYTF